This is a list of T cell receptor beta chains from one sample in a study of identical twins. TCRdb reanalysed the 5' RACE reads using MiXCR and keeps one entry per CDR3 protein. Among around 530,000 distinct CDR3 sequences listed, roughly 15% were seen once. These same records also appear under a second study, on yellow fever vaccine responses in identical twins.

Sequenced sample: CD4+ T cells sorted from blood. The receptors stem from a woman between 18 and 29 years old in good health. Both conserved end residues are part of each CDR3. The order of the fields is V gene, clone size, D gene, J gene, CDR3 DNA, CDR3 protein. The D gene is left open where the match is weak. Rows give clone size only sometimes, using once, few, many, or a class for an expanded clone.

v_call: TRBV6-5
clone_size: few
d_call: TRBD1
j_call: TRBJ2-4
cdr3_nt: TGTGCCAGCAGTTACTCGGCGGGACAGGCATACCTAGCCAAAAACATTCAGTACTTC
cdr3_aa: CASSYSAGQAYLAKNIQYF

v_call: TRBV3-1
clone_size: .
d_call: TRBD1
j_call: TRBJ2-5
cdr3_nt: TGTGCCAGCAGCCTCAGGGACAGGGGGGAAGAGACCCAGTACTTC
cdr3_aa: CASSLRDRGEETQYF

v_call: TRBV6-2/TRBV6-3
clone_size: few
d_call: TRBD1
j_call: TRBJ1-6
cdr3_nt: TGTGCCAGCAGTCTACCCCGGACAGGCGCGAATTCACCCCTCCACTTT
cdr3_aa: CASSLPRTGANSPLHF

v_call: TRBV27
clone_size: few
d_call: TRBD2
j_call: TRBJ2-1
cdr3_nt: TGTGCCAGCAGTTCTCCAGCGGGAAGGGGAGGTAGCGCCTACAATGAGCAGTTCTTC
cdr3_aa: CASSSPAGRGGSAYNEQFF

v_call: TRBV11-2
clone_size: many
d_call: TRBD2
j_call: TRBJ2-4
cdr3_nt: TGTGCCAGCACCTACTCGAGCGGGGAGGACATTCAGTACTTC
cdr3_aa: CASTYSSGEDIQYF

v_call: TRBV4-2
clone_size: once
d_call: TRBD2
j_call: TRBJ2-5
cdr3_nt: TGTGCCAGCAGCGGGATGGGACTAGCGGGTAGAGAGACCCAGTACTTC
cdr3_aa: CASSGMGLAGRETQYF

v_call: TRBV12-3/TRBV12-4
clone_size: .
d_call: .
j_call: TRBJ1-1
cdr3_nt: TGTGCCAGCAGGGATGATGGGGCCACTGAAGCTTTCTTT
cdr3_aa: CASRDDGATEAFF

v_call: TRBV24-1
clone_size: few
d_call: TRBD2
j_call: TRBJ2-1
cdr3_nt: TGTGCCACCAGTGATACTAGCGGGAGGGCCAGATACAATGAGCAGTTCTTC
cdr3_aa: CATSDTSGRARYNEQFF

v_call: TRBV14
clone_size: many
d_call: .
j_call: TRBJ2-1
cdr3_nt: TGTGCCAGCAGCCGGGCGGAAGGGGGATACAATGAGCAGTTCTTC
cdr3_aa: CASSRAEGGYNEQFF

v_call: TRBV9
clone_size: .
d_call: .
j_call: TRBJ2-3
cdr3_nt: TGTGCCAGCAGCACCCGTCCGGGGGGCACGCAGTATTTT
cdr3_aa: CASSTRPGGTQYF

v_call: TRBV20-1
clone_size: few
d_call: TRBD2
j_call: TRBJ2-3
cdr3_nt: TGCAGTGCTCATCTAGCGGGCGCCCCCCCAGATACGCAGTATTTT
cdr3_aa: CSAHLAGAPPDTQYF

v_call: TRBV4-2
clone_size: .
d_call: .
j_call: TRBJ2-1
cdr3_nt: TGTGCCAGCAGCCGAACTGTCCAGACGTCGAGCTCCTACAATGAGCAGTTCTTC
cdr3_aa: CASSRTVQTSSSYNEQFF

v_call: TRBV7-6
clone_size: .
d_call: .
j_call: TRBJ2-7
cdr3_nt: TGTGCCAGCAGCTTAGATGTGGGTAGCTCCTACGAGCAGTACTTC
cdr3_aa: CASSLDVGSSYEQYF

v_call: TRBV12-3/TRBV12-4
clone_size: .
d_call: .
j_call: TRBJ1-2
cdr3_nt: TGTGCCAGCAGTTTAGGACGATATGGCGGCTACACCTTC
cdr3_aa: CASSLGRYGGYTF

v_call: TRBV9
clone_size: .
d_call: TRBD2
j_call: TRBJ2-1
cdr3_nt: TGTGCCAGCAGCCCCCATGTAGAACTAGCGGGAGCAAATGAGCAGTTCTTC
cdr3_aa: CASSPHVELAGANEQFF

v_call: TRBV20-1
clone_size: few
d_call: .
j_call: TRBJ2-3
cdr3_nt: TGCAGTGCTCATGATCCGGGGATTAGCACAGATACGCAGTATTTT
cdr3_aa: CSAHDPGISTDTQYF

v_call: TRBV12-3/TRBV12-4
clone_size: many
d_call: .
j_call: TRBJ2-5
cdr3_nt: TGTGCCAGCAGTTTAGGTACCTTAGGGATTGTAGGGGAGACCCAGTACTTC
cdr3_aa: CASSLGTLGIVGETQYF

v_call: TRBV5-1
clone_size: few
d_call: TRBD1
j_call: TRBJ1-6
cdr3_nt: TGCGCCAGCAGCTTGGACAGGGGGCCTCCTTCACCCCTCCACTTT
cdr3_aa: CASSLDRGPPSPLHF

v_call: TRBV10-3
clone_size: .
d_call: TRBD1
j_call: TRBJ2-4
cdr3_nt: TGTGCCATCAGTGAGACTCCGGGACAGCAGTACTTC
cdr3_aa: CAISETPGQQYF

v_call: TRBV7-9
clone_size: .
d_call: .
j_call: TRBJ2-7
cdr3_nt: TGTGCCAGCAGCGAGGGTTGGTACGAGCAGTACTTC
cdr3_aa: CASSEGWYEQYF

v_call: TRBV20-1
clone_size: few
d_call: TRBD2
j_call: TRBJ2-2
cdr3_nt: TGCAGTGCAGTGGGACTAGCAGGCGGGGAGCTGTTTTTT
cdr3_aa: CSAVGLAGGELFF

v_call: TRBV24-1
clone_size: .
d_call: .
j_call: TRBJ1-5
cdr3_nt: TGTGCCACCAGTTCCCAGAATAGCAATCAGCCCCAGCATTTT
cdr3_aa: CATSSQNSNQPQHF

v_call: TRBV12-3/TRBV12-4
clone_size: many
d_call: .
j_call: TRBJ1-2
cdr3_nt: TGTGCCAGCAGTTTAGTGCCAGGAAATGGCTACACCTTC
cdr3_aa: CASSLVPGNGYTF

v_call: TRBV5-4
clone_size: .
d_call: TRBD2
j_call: TRBJ2-1
cdr3_nt: TGTGCCAGCAGCTCACCCGGGACTAACAATGAGCAGTTCTTC
cdr3_aa: CASSSPGTNNEQFF

v_call: TRBV5-1
clone_size: .
d_call: .
j_call: TRBJ2-1
cdr3_nt: TGCGCCAGCAGCACCCGCTTGATCCACTCCTACAATGAGCAGTTCTTC
cdr3_aa: CASSTRLIHSYNEQFF

v_call: TRBV27
clone_size: .
d_call: .
j_call: TRBJ2-7
cdr3_nt: TGTGCCAGCAGTTTATTTGACGGTGCCTACGAGCAGTACTTC
cdr3_aa: CASSLFDGAYEQYF

v_call: TRBV6-1
clone_size: .
d_call: TRBD1
j_call: TRBJ2-5
cdr3_nt: TGTGCCAGCAGGCAGGACAGGGGTGTATCGGAGACCCAGTACTTC
cdr3_aa: CASRQDRGVSETQYF

v_call: TRBV5-1
clone_size: once
d_call: TRBD2
j_call: TRBJ2-2
cdr3_nt: TGCGCCAGCAGCTTGCGGCTAGCGGGAGTGACCGGGGAGCTGTTTTTT
cdr3_aa: CASSLRLAGVTGELFF

v_call: TRBV7-3
clone_size: .
d_call: TRBD2
j_call: TRBJ2-1
cdr3_nt: TGTGCCAGCAGCAACCCGACTAGCGGATCTGAGCAGTTCTTC
cdr3_aa: CASSNPTSGSEQFF

v_call: TRBV11-2
clone_size: .
d_call: TRBD2
j_call: TRBJ2-7
cdr3_nt: TGTGCCAGCAGCTTAGAGGCTAGCGGGATGTACGAGCAGTACTTC
cdr3_aa: CASSLEASGMYEQYF

v_call: TRBV5-1
clone_size: many
d_call: TRBD2
j_call: TRBJ2-1
cdr3_nt: TGCGCCAGCTTTAGCGGGAGTGGCTACAATGAGCAGTTCTTC
cdr3_aa: CASFSGSGYNEQFF

v_call: TRBV5-1
clone_size: few
d_call: .
j_call: TRBJ1-4
cdr3_nt: TGCGCCAGCAGCCAAGAACCGGGGCCGAAAAATGAAAAACTGTTTTTT
cdr3_aa: CASSQEPGPKNEKLFF

v_call: TRBV5-1
clone_size: .
d_call: .
j_call: TRBJ2-1
cdr3_nt: TGCGCCAGCACCATGAACCCGGGAGTGAGCTACAATGAGCAGTTCTTC
cdr3_aa: CASTMNPGVSYNEQFF

v_call: TRBV12-3/TRBV12-4
clone_size: .
d_call: TRBD1
j_call: TRBJ2-1
cdr3_nt: TGTGCCAGCAGGAAAACAGGGGATTCCTACAATGAGCAGTTCTTC
cdr3_aa: CASRKTGDSYNEQFF

v_call: TRBV3-1
clone_size: few
d_call: .
j_call: TRBJ1-5
cdr3_nt: TGTGCCAGCAGCCAGCCGCTGGGGCCCCAGCATTTT
cdr3_aa: CASSQPLGPQHF

v_call: TRBV15
clone_size: few
d_call: TRBD2
j_call: TRBJ2-4
cdr3_nt: TGTGCCACCAGCGGGGGGGGGGTGTCCAAAAACATTCAGTACTTC
cdr3_aa: CATSGGGVSKNIQYF

v_call: TRBV7-6
clone_size: .
d_call: .
j_call: TRBJ2-3
cdr3_nt: TGTGCCAGCATTATTGATACTACCACAAAATTCACAGATACGCAGTATTTT
cdr3_aa: CASIIDTTTKFTDTQYF

v_call: TRBV20-1
clone_size: .
d_call: .
j_call: TRBJ2-5
cdr3_nt: TGCAGTGCTAGACAGGGAGAGACCCAGTACTTC
cdr3_aa: CSARQGETQYF

v_call: TRBV28
clone_size: few
d_call: .
j_call: TRBJ2-7
cdr3_nt: TGTGCCAGCAGTTTTGGGCTCCTCGAGCAGTACTTC
cdr3_aa: CASSFGLLEQYF

v_call: TRBV6-1
clone_size: few
d_call: .
j_call: TRBJ2-6
cdr3_nt: TGTGCCAGCAGCGGAGACGGGAACCAACGTCCTGACTTC
cdr3_aa: CASSGDGNQRPDF

v_call: TRBV20-1
clone_size: once
d_call: .
j_call: TRBJ2-3
cdr3_nt: TGCAGTGCTCACCATGGGGCTAACACAGATACGCAGTATTTT
cdr3_aa: CSAHHGANTDTQYF

v_call: TRBV12-3/TRBV12-4
clone_size: many
d_call: .
j_call: TRBJ1-5
cdr3_nt: TGTGCCAGCAGTTTGACAGACAATCAGCCCCAGCATTTT
cdr3_aa: CASSLTDNQPQHF

v_call: TRBV10-3
clone_size: few
d_call: .
j_call: TRBJ1-1
cdr3_nt: TGTGCCATCAGTGAGTCTCCTGCTGGTATGAACACTGAAGCTTTCTTT
cdr3_aa: CAISESPAGMNTEAFF

v_call: TRBV7-9
clone_size: .
d_call: .
j_call: TRBJ2-1
cdr3_nt: TGTGCCAGCAGCTTGGGCGCTGAGGTCTTCTCCTACAATGAGCAGTTCTTC
cdr3_aa: CASSLGAEVFSYNEQFF

v_call: TRBV5-1
clone_size: .
d_call: .
j_call: TRBJ2-5
cdr3_nt: TGCGCCAGCAGCCACCCCAGGTTGGCACTCCAAGAGACCCAGTACTTC
cdr3_aa: CASSHPRLALQETQYF

v_call: TRBV27
clone_size: few
d_call: .
j_call: TRBJ2-7
cdr3_nt: TGTGCCAGCGGAAATTCCTACGAGCAGTACTTC
cdr3_aa: CASGNSYEQYF

v_call: TRBV29-1
clone_size: .
d_call: TRBD1
j_call: TRBJ2-1
cdr3_nt: TGCAGCGTTGAAGATGCCAGGGGGAATGAGCAGTTCTTC
cdr3_aa: CSVEDARGNEQFF

v_call: TRBV12-3/TRBV12-4
clone_size: many
d_call: .
j_call: TRBJ2-1
cdr3_nt: TGTGCCAGCAACCCCACGGGTAGGAATGAGCAGTTCTTC
cdr3_aa: CASNPTGRNEQFF

v_call: TRBV12-3/TRBV12-4
clone_size: .
d_call: TRBD2
j_call: TRBJ2-3
cdr3_nt: TGTGCCAGCAGTTTAGGGGCGGGAGGGCCGATCACAGATACGCAGTATTTT
cdr3_aa: CASSLGAGGPITDTQYF

v_call: TRBV6-6
clone_size: few
d_call: .
j_call: TRBJ2-7
cdr3_nt: TGTGCCAGCAGTTACGGGCGCTACGAGCAGTACTTC
cdr3_aa: CASSYGRYEQYF

v_call: TRBV24-1
clone_size: few
d_call: TRBD2
j_call: TRBJ2-1
cdr3_nt: TGTGCCACCGGGAGGGAGGGCAGCAATGAGCAGTTCTTC
cdr3_aa: CATGREGSNEQFF

v_call: TRBV3-1
clone_size: few
d_call: .
j_call: TRBJ2-4
cdr3_nt: TGTGCCAGCAGCCAAGATCAACAGGGAAGGGCCAAAAACATTCAGTACTTC
cdr3_aa: CASSQDQQGRAKNIQYF

v_call: TRBV7-8
clone_size: .
d_call: .
j_call: TRBJ2-5
cdr3_nt: TGTGCCAGCAGCTTAGTGGGGACGGAAGAGACCCAGTACTTC
cdr3_aa: CASSLVGTEETQYF

v_call: TRBV5-1
clone_size: .
d_call: TRBD1
j_call: TRBJ2-5
cdr3_nt: TGCGCCAGCAGCAAGACAGGGGGCTCACAAGAGACCCAGTACTTC
cdr3_aa: CASSKTGGSQETQYF

v_call: TRBV25-1
clone_size: .
d_call: TRBD1
j_call: TRBJ1-6
cdr3_nt: TGTGCCAGCAGTGCCCCGGGACAGGGGAATTCACCCCTCCACTTT
cdr3_aa: CASSAPGQGNSPLHF

v_call: TRBV24-1
clone_size: few
d_call: TRBD1
j_call: TRBJ2-7
cdr3_nt: TGTGCCACCAGTGATCCCAGGGGGCCCTACGAGCAGTACTTC
cdr3_aa: CATSDPRGPYEQYF

v_call: TRBV10-3
clone_size: few
d_call: .
j_call: TRBJ1-1
cdr3_nt: TGTGCCATCAGCATGACCACAGGGAACACTGAAGCTTTCTTT
cdr3_aa: CAISMTTGNTEAFF

v_call: TRBV7-9
clone_size: .
d_call: .
j_call: TRBJ2-5
cdr3_nt: TGTGCCAGCAGCTTACGGGTATCTGGAGAGACCCAGTACTTC
cdr3_aa: CASSLRVSGETQYF

v_call: TRBV20-1
clone_size: few
d_call: .
j_call: TRBJ2-1
cdr3_nt: TGCAGTGCTAGTTTCGGGAGTTACAATGAGCAGTTCTTC
cdr3_aa: CSASFGSYNEQFF